The T cell receptor (beta chain) under discussion was sequenced for a study of neoadjuvant nivolumab and ipilimumab in lung cancer. Generated by immunoSEQ multiplex PCR, the TCRdb table keeps only in-frame clones and is missing some. The sample contains tens of thousands of clones, under 90% of which appear only once. Study-wide points: TCR richness and clonality were higher in tumors than adjacent uninvolved lung. Only two of four nivolumab-treated tumors gained richness and clonality by surgery. Resected-tumor TCR richness correlated positively with pretherapy blood richness.

V dropped 6 bases and J dropped 6; count of bases not matched to a gene: 7. The CDR3 has 13 amino acids. Germline V lookup: CDR1 LNHDA, CDR2 SQIVND (reference sequence). Worth noting for this clone: Its specificity is not known.

Sequences were derived from peripheral blood, sampled before neoadjuvant nivolumab, alone or with ipilimumab. The genes are TRBV19 and TRBJ2-5, with TRBD1 matching over 7 bases. The sequence was obtained from an adult with non-small cell lung cancer. The CDR3 nucleotides read TGTGCCAGTAGCCTCGACAGGGAACAGACCCAGTACTTC. It translates to CASSLDREQTQYF. Supplemented by reference TRBV19 and TRBJ2-5, the full variable domain reads DGGITQSPKYLFRKEGQNVTLSCEQNLNHDAMYWYRQDPGQGLRLIYYSQIVNDFQKGDIAEGYSVSREKKESFPLTVTSAQKNPTAFYLCASSLDREQTQYFGPGTRLLVL.